These 18 T cell receptor beta chains were all obtained from the same sample, sequenced in a study of blood T cell repertoires in COVID-19. Assay used: immunoSEQ multiplex PCR; TCRdb lists only in-frame clones, some missing. Of roughly 150,000 clones listed, around 87% are singletons. The sample taken for sequencing was peripheral blood. Receptors were obtained from a woman aged 80 or over with COVID-19, enrolled during active disease.

The genes are TRBV4-1 and TRBJ2-7, with 8 nucleotides matching TRBD2. The CDR3 is made up of 17 amino acids. The junction had 13 bases not matched to a gene; V was cut back by 4 bases and J by 2 bases. In germline, CDR1 is MGHRA, CDR2 YSYEKL. Here the CDR3 reads CASSPAIGREVAYEQYF. The CDR3 region has the DNA TGCGCCAGCAGCCCCGCTATTGGGCGGGAGGTTGCCTACGAGCAGTACTTC.

The chain's CDR3 is CASRQGVFGNQPQHF. CDR3 DNA: TGTGCCAGCAGACAGGGGGTTTTCGGCAATCAGCCCCAGCATTTT. The chain recombines TRBV27 with TRBJ1-5; 8 bases align to TRBD1. Germline values: CDR1 MNHEY, CDR2 SMNVEV (reference sequence). With 6 bases clipped from V and 2 bases from J, the junction kept 6 bases outside the gene matches. The length of the CDR3 is 15 residues.

The V and J genes are TRBV28 and TRBJ2-1, with 12 bases that match TRBD1. The CDR3 length is 15 residues. Germline-derived CDR1 and CDR2 are MDHEN and SYDVKM. V trimming: 5 bases; J trimming: 7 bases; junction bases outside the gene matches: 6. As DNA, the CDR3 is TGTGCCAGCAGTCGTCTGGGACAGGGGGCGAATGAGCAGTTCTTC. This encodes CASSRLGQGANEQFF.

The chain has TRBV6-5 and TRBJ1-2; D uncertain. Germline V CDR1 and CDR2: MNHEY, SVGAGI. The CDR3 spans 13 residues. V lost 7 bases and J lost 5, with 14 bases in between. CDR3 in DNA: TGTGCCAGCATTAGGAGGGCCTCTTATGGCTACACCTTC. Translation gives CASIRRASYGYTF.

The CDR3 DNA reads as TGTGCCAGCAGCCATAACGGAGAGTCCTACAATGAGCAGTTCTTC. It specifies CASSHNGESYNEQFF. The chain carries TRBV7-2 and TRBJ2-1; D is undetermined. CDR1 is SGHTA and CDR2 is FQGNSA in the germline V gene. CDR3 size: 15 residues. Deletions cut 5 bases from V and 1 base from J, with 12 bases between. Full variable domain (outside the CDR3, taken from reference TRBV7-2 and TRBJ2-1): GAGVSQSPSNKVTEKGKDVELRCDPISGHTALYWYRQSLGQGLEFLIYFQGNSAPDKSGLPSDRFSAERTGGSVSTLTIQRTQQEDSAVYLCASSHNGESYNEQFFGPGTRLTVL.

This chain joins TRBV4-2 and TRBJ1-2; weak D call: TRBD1 (5 bases). Trimming removed 0 bases at V and 14 bases at J, with 10 bases between. The germline V gene encodes CDR1 LGHNA and CDR2 YNFKEQ. The CDR3 extends over 11 amino acids. The CDR3 DNA sequence: TGTGCCAGCAGCCAAGATCAGGGTCGAACCTTC. Translated: CASSQDQGRTF.

This chain connects TRBV3-1 (or the pseudogene TRBV3-2) to TRBJ2-7, with unresolved D. Germline assignment: CDR1 LGHDT and CDR2 YNNKEL (reference sequence). Trimming shortened V by 1 base and J by 6 bases, and 7 bases separated the two germline ends. This CDR3 has 12 amino acids. The CDR3 region is CASSQVHGEQYF. The CDR3, as DNA: TGTGCCAGCAGCCAAGTGCACGGCGAGCAGTACTTC.

This chain links TRBV2 with TRBJ2-6, with D tentatively TRBD1 (6 bases). Germline V lookup: CDR1 SNHLY, CDR2 FYNNEI. The CDR3 is made up of 16 amino acids. V gave up 6 bases and J gave up 1 base, with 13 bases separating them. This chain's CDR3 is CASSDRTGSGANVLTF. The CDR3 bases are TGTGCCAGCAGCGACCGAACAGGGTCTGGGGCCAACGTCCTGACTTTC.

Only a few counts were recorded for this clone. The J gene is TRBJ2-1, the V gene TRBV4-1; tentatively, D is TRBD2 (5 bases). The CDR3 length is 16 residues. Germline V gives CDR1 MGHRA, CDR2 YSYEKL. With 0 bases removed from V and 2 bases from J, the gap between germline ends came to 11 bases. The CDR3 is CASSQEVGAPYNEQFF. The CDR3 coding sequence is TGCGCCAGCAGCCAAGAAGTGGGAGCCCCCTACAATGAGCAGTTCTTC.

The sample holds one count of this clone. This chain connects TRBV19 to TRBJ2-1; TRBD2 agrees at 7 bases. V shed 4 bases, J shed 0 bases, and the junction held 0 bases outside the gene matches. CDR3 length: 14 residues. Germline CDR1 is LNHDA and CDR2 is SQIVND (reference sequence). The CDR3 DNA reads TGTGCCAGTAGTAGCGGGAGCTCCTACAATGAGCAGTTCTTC. Translating gives CASSSGSSYNEQFF. Using reference TRBV19 and TRBJ2-1 for the parts outside the CDR3, the full variable domain is DGGITQSPKYLFRKEGQNVTLSCEQNLNHDAMYWYRQDPGQGLRLIYYSQIVNDFQKGDIAEGYSVSREKKESFPLTVTSAQKNPTAFYLCASSSGSSYNEQFFGPGTRLTVL.

As regards this clone: The junction departs from germline at one end; a sequencing error may be responsible. The chain couples TRBV6-1 to TRBJ1-3; 9 bases align to TRBD1. This CDR3 has 15 amino acids. Germline values: CDR1 MNHNS, CDR2 SASEGT. The CDR3 sequence is CASREGTGNGNTIYF. CDR3 nucleotide sequence: TGTGCCAGCAGGGAAGGGACAGGGAATGGAAACACCATATATTTT.

The chain couples TRBV29-1 to TRBJ2-2, with a possible D match to TRBD2 (8 bases). Trimming cost V 4 bases and J 4 bases, with 25 bases left between them. Germline loops: CDR1 SQVTM, CDR2 ANQGSEA. The CDR3 covers 18 residues. The CDR3 nucleotides are TGCAGCGTTGGCGGGAGGCCCGGGACAGAGCAGGCCACCGGGGAGCTGTTTTTT. Its protein is CSVGGRPGTEQATGELFF.

J is TRBJ1-6 and V is TRBV7-6; 7 nucleotides agree with TRBD1. Germline V gene lookup returns CDR1 SGHVS and CDR2 FNYEAQ. With V trimmed by 5 bases and J by 7 bases, 8 bases remained unmatched. The CDR3 extends over 15 amino acids. The CDR3 protein is CASSQAGTENSPLHF. CDR3 in DNA: TGTGCCAGCAGCCAGGCCGGGACAGAGAATTCACCCCTCCACTTT.

This chain links TRBV6-2 or TRBV6-3 with TRBJ2-3, with 11 nucleotides matching TRBD2. Germline V gene data show CDR1 as MNHEY and CDR2 as SVGEGT. V shed 5 bases, J shed 6 bases, and the junction held 13 bases outside the gene matches. CDR3 length: 17 amino acids. The CDR3 spells CASSLGELAGVGDTQYF. In DNA, the CDR3 is TGTGCCAGCAGTCTCGGGGAACTAGCGGGAGTGGGTGATACGCAGTATTTT.

This chain uses TRBV4-3 with TRBJ1-1; D is undetermined. Looked up from germline, CDR1 is LGHNA and CDR2 is YSLEER. This CDR3 has 15 amino acids. Between the trimmed V and J ends, which lost 0 bases and 0 bases, there was a span of 8 bases. Here the CDR3 DNA reads TGCGCCAGCAGCCAAGATCCTCTCGTGAACACTGAAGCTTTCTTT. It is translated as CASSQDPLVNTEAFF.

This clone showed up just a few times. The rearrangement links TRBV9 to TRBJ1-1, with 7 bases matching TRBD1. The CDR3 consists of 15 residues. Unmatched junction bases numbered 7, after V lost 4 bases and J lost 1 base. Germline V gene sequence: CDR1 SGDLS, CDR2 YYNGEE. The CDR3 sequence: CASSPMGQKNTEAFF. In DNA, the CDR3 is TGTGCCAGCAGCCCCATGGGACAGAAGAACACTGAAGCTTTCTTT.

This sequence joins TRBV12-3 or TRBV12-4 and TRBJ1-2, with D hard to call. CDR3 size: 12 residues. V was clipped by 6 bases and J by 6 bases, with 11 bases between them. CDR3 in DNA: TGTGCCAGCAGGAGATTCTTTCATGGCTACACCTTC. It is translated as CASRRFFHGYTF.

As regards this clone: One end of the junction is discordant with germline, which a read error may explain. The J gene is TRBJ2-1, the V gene TRBV11-3; 9 nucleotides agree with TRBD2. The CDR3 loop spans 18 amino acids. The germline gives CDR1 SGHNT, CDR2 YENEEA. DNA for the CDR3: TGTGCCGGCAGTTCTGGTGATAGCGGGAGAACTCGGTCAAGTGAGCAGTTCTTC. It translates to CAGSSGDSGRTRSSEQFF.